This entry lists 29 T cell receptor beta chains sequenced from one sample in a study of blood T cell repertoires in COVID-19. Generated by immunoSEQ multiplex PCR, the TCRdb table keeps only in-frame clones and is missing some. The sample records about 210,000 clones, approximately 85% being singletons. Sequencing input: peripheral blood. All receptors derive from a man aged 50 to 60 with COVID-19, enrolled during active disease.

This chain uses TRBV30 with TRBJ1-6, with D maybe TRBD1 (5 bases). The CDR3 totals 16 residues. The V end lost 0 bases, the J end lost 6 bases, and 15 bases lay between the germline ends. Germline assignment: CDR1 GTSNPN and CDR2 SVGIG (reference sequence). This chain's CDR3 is CAWSVRQGRSNSPLHF. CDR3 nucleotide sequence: TGTGCCTGGAGTGTCCGGCAGGGAAGGAGTAATTCACCCCTCCACTTT. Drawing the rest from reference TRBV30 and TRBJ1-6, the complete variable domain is SQTIHQWPATLVQPVGSPLSLECTVEGTSNPNLYWYRQAAGRGLQLLFYSVGIGQISSEVPQNLSASRPQDRQFILSSKKLLLSDSGFYLCAWSVRQGRSNSPLHFGNGTRLTVT.

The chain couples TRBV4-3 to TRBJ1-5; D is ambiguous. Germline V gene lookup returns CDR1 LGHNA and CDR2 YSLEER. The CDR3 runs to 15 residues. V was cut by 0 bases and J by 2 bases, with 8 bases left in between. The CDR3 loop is CASSQDRYGNQPQHF. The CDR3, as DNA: TGCGCCAGCAGCCAAGATCGGTACGGCAATCAGCCCCAGCATTTT.

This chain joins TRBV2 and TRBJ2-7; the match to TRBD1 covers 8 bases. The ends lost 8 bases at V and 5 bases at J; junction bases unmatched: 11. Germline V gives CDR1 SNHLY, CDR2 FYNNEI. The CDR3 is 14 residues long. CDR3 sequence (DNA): TGTGCCAGCGCCGGCAGGGGGCCCCTGGACGAGCAGTACTTC. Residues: CASAGRGPLDEQYF.

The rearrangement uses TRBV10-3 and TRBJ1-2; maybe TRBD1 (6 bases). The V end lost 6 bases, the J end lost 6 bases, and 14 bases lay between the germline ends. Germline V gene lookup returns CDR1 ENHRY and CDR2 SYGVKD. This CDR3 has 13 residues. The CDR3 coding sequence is TGTGCCATCAGCCGAGGGGGAAGAAATGGCTACACCTTC. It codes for CAISRGGRNGYTF.

DNA for the CDR3: TGCGCCAGCAGCTCGACAGGGGACACGGATGAAAAACTGTTTTTT. Protein sequence: CASSSTGDTDEKLFF. The chain employs TRBV5-1 and TRBJ1-4; 8 bases match TRBD1. Germline CDR1 and CDR2: SGHRS and YFSETQ. The CDR3 spans 15 residues. The trim removed 3 bases at V and 6 bases at J, leaving 7 bases unmatched.

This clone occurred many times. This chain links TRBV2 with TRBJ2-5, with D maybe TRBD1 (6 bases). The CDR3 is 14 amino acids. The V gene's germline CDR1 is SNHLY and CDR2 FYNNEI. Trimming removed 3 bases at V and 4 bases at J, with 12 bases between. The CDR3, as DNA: TGTGCCAGCAGTGAGACAGGTCTGATAGAGACCCAGTACTTC. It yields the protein CASSETGLIETQYF.

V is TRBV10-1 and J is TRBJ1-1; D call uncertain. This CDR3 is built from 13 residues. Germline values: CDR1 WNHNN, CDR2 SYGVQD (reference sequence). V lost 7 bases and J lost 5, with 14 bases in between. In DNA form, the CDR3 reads TGCGCCAGCACTACGACTGGTCGAACTGAAGCTTTCTTT. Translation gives CASTTTGRTEAFF.

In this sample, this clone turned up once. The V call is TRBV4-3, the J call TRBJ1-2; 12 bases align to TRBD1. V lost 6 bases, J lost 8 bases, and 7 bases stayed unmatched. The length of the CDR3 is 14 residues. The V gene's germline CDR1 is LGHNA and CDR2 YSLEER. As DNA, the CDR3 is TGCGCCAGCAGTCCGGGACAGGGGGCGAGAGGCTACACCTTC. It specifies CASSPGQGARGYTF.

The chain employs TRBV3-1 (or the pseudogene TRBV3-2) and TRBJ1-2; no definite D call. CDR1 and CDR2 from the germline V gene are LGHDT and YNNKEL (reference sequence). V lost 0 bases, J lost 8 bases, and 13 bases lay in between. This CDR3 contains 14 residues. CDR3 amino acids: CASSQESRVRGYTF. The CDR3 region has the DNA TGTGCCAGCAGCCAAGAGAGCCGGGTCCGCGGCTACACCTTC.

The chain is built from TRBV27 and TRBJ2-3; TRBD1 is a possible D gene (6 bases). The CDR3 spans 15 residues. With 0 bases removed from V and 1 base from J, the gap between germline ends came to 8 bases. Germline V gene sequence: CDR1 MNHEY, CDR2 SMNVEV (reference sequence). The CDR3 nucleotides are TGTGCCAGCAGTTTATCGCGGACAGGCACAGATACGCAGTATTTT. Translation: CASSLSRTGTDTQYF.

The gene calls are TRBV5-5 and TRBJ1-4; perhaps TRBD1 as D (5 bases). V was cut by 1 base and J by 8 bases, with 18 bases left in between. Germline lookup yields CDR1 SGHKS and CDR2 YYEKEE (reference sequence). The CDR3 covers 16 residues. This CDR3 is CASSLTPRQGHEKLFF. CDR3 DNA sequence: TGTGCCAGCAGCTTGACGCCTCGGCAGGGCCACGAAAAACTGTTTTTT.

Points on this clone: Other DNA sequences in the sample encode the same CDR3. CDR3 in DNA: TGTGCCAGCAGCGTAGGCCAGGGTAACTATGGCTACACCTTC. Protein: CASSVGQGNYGYTF. The chain uses TRBV9 and TRBJ1-2; a possible D gene is TRBD1 (5 bases). Germline CDR1 SGDLS, CDR2 YYNGEE. V lost 0 bases and J 1 base, leaving 7 bases between the germline ends. The length of the CDR3 is 14 residues. Using reference TRBV9 and TRBJ1-2 for the parts outside the CDR3, the full variable domain is DSGVTQTPKHLITATGQRVTLRCSPRSGDLSVYWYQQSLDQGLQFLIQYYNGEERAKGNILERFSAQQFPDLHSELNLSSLELGDSALYFCASSVGQGNYGYTFGSGTRLTVV.

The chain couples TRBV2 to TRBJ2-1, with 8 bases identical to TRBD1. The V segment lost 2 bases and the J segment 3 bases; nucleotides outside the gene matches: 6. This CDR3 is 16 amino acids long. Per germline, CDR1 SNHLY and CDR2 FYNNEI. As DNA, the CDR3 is TGTGCCAGCAGTGAAAGGGGGACAGGCAGCTACAATGAGCAGTTCTTC. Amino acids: CASSERGTGSYNEQFF.

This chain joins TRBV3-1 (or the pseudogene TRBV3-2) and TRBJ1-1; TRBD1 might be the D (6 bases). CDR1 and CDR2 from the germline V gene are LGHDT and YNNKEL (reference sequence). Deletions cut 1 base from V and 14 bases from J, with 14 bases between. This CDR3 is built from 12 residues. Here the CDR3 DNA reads TGTGCCAGCAGCCAAGGGGGGGGCCTGAGATTCTTT. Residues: CASSQGGGLRFF.

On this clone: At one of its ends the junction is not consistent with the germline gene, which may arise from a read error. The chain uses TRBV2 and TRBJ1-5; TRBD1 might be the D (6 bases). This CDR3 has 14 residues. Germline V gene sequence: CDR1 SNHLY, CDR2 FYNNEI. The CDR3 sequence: CASSPGGGNQPQHF. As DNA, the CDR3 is TGTGCCAGCAGCCCTGGCGGGGGCAACCAGCCCCAGCATTTT.

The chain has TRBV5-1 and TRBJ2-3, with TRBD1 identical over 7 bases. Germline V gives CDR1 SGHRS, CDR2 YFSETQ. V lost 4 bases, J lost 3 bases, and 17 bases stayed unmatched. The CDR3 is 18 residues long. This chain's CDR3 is CASSGGPTGTVGTDTQYF. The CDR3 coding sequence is TGCGCCAGCAGCGGGGGACCGACAGGGACGGTTGGGACAGATACGCAGTATTTT.

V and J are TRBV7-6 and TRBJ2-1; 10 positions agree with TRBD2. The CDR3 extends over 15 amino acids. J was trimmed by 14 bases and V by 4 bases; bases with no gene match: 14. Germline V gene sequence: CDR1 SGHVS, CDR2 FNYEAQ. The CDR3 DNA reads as TGTGCCAGCAGCTCCAGCGGGGGGGCCGTGGGAGTAAAGTTCTTC. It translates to CASSSSGGAVGVKFF.

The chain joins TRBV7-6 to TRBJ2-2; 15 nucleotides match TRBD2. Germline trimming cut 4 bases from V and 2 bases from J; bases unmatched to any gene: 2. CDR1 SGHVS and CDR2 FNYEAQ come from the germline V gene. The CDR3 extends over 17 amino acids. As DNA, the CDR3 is TGTGCCAGCAGCTGGACTAGCGGGGGGGCCAACACCGGGGAGCTGTTTTTT. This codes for CASSWTSGGANTGELFF.

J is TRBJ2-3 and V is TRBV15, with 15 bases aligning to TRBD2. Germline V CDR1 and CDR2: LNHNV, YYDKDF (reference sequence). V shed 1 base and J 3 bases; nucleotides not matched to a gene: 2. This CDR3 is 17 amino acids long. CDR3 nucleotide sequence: TGTGCCACCAGCAGAGGGACTAGCGGGGGGGCAACAGATACGCAGTATTTT. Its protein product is CATSRGTSGGATDTQYF.

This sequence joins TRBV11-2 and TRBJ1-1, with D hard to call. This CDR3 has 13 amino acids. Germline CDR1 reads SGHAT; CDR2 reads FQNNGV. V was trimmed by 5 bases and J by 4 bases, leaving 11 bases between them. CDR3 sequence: CASSPTPGTEAFF. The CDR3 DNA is TGTGCCAGCAGCCCCACCCCGGGCACTGAAGCTTTCTTT.

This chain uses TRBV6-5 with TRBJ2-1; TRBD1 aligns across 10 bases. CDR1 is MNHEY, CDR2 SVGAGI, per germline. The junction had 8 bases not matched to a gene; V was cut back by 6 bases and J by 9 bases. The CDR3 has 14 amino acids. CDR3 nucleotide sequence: TGTGCCAGCAGGGACAGGGGGACCCTCCGTGAGCAGTTCTTC. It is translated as CASRDRGTLREQFF.

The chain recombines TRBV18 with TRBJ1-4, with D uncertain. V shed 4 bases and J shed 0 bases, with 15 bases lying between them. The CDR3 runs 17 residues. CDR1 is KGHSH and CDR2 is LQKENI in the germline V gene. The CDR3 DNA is TGTGCCAGCTCACTTAGAGAGGGCGGTTCAACTAATGAAAAACTGTTTTTT. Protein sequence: CASSLREGGSTNEKLFF. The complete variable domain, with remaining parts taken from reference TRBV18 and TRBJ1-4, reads NAGVMQNPRHLVRRRGQEARLRCSPMKGHSHVYWYRQLPEEGLKFMVYLQKENIIDESGMPKERFSAEFPKEGPSILRIQQVVRGDSAAYFCASSLREGGSTNEKLFFGSGTQLSVL.

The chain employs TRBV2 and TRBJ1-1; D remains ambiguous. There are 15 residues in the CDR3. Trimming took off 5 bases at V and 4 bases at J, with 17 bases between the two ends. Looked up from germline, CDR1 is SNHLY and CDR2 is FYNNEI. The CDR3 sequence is CASSPTQSISTEAFF. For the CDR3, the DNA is TGTGCCAGCAGTCCCACTCAAAGCATTTCCACTGAAGCTTTCTTT.

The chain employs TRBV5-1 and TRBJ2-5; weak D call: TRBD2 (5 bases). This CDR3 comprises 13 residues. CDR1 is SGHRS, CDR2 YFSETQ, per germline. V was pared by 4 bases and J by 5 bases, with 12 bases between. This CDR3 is CASSPSRLETQYF. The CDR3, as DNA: TGCGCCAGCAGCCCTAGCAGGTTGGAGACCCAGTACTTC.

The CDR3 is CASSNTGGSETQYF. In DNA form, the CDR3 reads TGCGCCAGCAGTAATACAGGGGGCAGCGAGACCCAGTACTTC. The chain joins TRBV10-2 to TRBJ2-5; 9 nucleotides match TRBD1. The junction had 6 bases not matched to a gene; V was cut back by 5 bases and J by 5 bases. Germline CDR1 reads WSHSY; CDR2 reads SAAADI. The CDR3 totals 14 residues.

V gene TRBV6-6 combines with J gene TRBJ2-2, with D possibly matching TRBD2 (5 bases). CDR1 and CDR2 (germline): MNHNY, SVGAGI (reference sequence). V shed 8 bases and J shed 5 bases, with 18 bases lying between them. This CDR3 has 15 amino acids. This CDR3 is CASRGPYTNTGELFF. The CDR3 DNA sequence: TGTGCCAGCCGCGGGCCGTACACCAATACCGGGGAGCTGTTTTTT.

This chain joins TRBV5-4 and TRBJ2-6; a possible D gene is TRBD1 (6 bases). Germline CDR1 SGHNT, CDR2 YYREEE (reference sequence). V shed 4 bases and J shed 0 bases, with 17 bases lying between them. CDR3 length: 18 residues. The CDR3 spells CASSPLTGPSSGANVLTF. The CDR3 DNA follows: TGTGCCAGCAGCCCACTTACAGGGCCCAGCTCTGGGGCCAACGTCCTGACTTTC.

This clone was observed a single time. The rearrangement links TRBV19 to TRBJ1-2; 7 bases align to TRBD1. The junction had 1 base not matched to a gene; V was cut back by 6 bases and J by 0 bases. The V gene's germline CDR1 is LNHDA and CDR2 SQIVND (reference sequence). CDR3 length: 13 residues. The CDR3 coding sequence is TGTGCCAGTAGGGGACAGACTAACTATGGCTACACCTTC. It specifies CASRGQTNYGYTF.

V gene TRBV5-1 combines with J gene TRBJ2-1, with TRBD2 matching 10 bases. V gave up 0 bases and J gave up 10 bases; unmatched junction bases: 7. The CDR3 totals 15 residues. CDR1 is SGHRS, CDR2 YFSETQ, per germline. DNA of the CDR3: TGCGCCAGCAGCTTGGGTAGTAGCGGGGGGAGCGAGCAGTTCTTC. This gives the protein CASSLGSSGGSEQFF.